This paragraph covers one TCR beta chain sequence. The antigen is not known. Vbeta (60) and Jbeta (13) primers were used in the PCR. Method: immunoSEQ multiplex PCR; TCRdb's copy keeps in-frame clones and lacks some. The sample holds 130,000 to 150,000 clones, about 64% seen once. The data derive from a study of cytomegalovirus exposure and HLA in healthy donors. J lost 2 bases, V lost 5 bases, and 7 bases had no gene match. The CDR3 consists of 15 residues. The germline CDR1 and CDR2 sequences are GTSNPN and SVGIG (reference sequence). Broader study findings: A missense variant in DCLRE1C was later tied to TCR beta V- and J-gene trimming. The study assumed roughly uniform donor sequencing depth for presence/absence analyses. Versus the roughly 670-donor mean, an Asian-associated ancestry cluster reportedly showed fewer N-insertions in a later analysis.

The material sequenced was PBMCs. The chain is built from TRBV30 and TRBJ2-2; 8 positions match TRBD2. The sequence was collected from a woman aged 25-40 years in good health and CMV-seropositive. The CDR3 here is CAWSPLAVNTGELFF. The CDR3 DNA reads as TGTGCCTGGTCCCCACTAGCGGTTAACACCGGGGAGCTGTTTTTT.